These 26 T cell receptor beta chains originate from one sample sequenced in a study of T cells in women clearing cervical HPV infection. Clones were sequenced by immunoSEQ multiplex PCR, and TCRdb holds only the in-frame ones, with some missing. The sample features roughly 48,000 clones, with around 1.5% in its top ten. Sequenced sample: blood buffy coat. The source is a woman aged 18 to 75 with a cervical HPV16 infection that either progressed to CIN3+ or cleared (not recorded which).

In the case of this clone: Coverage ceases 3 residues before the CDR3 finishes, and the germline J gene fills in the end. The genes are TRBV5-1 and TRBJ2-7; 12 nucleotides line up with TRBD1. The V segment lost 0 bases and the J segment 5 bases; nucleotides outside the gene matches: 3. This CDR3 region has 15 residues. Germline lookup yields CDR1 SGHRS and CDR2 YFSETQ. CDR3 region: CASSLGGQGAHEQYF. CDR3 DNA, as far as it was read: TGCGCCAGCAGCTTGGGGGGACAGGGGGCCCACGAG.

Note on this clone: The sequenced fragment ends 3 residues before the CDR3 boundary, so the rest is inferred from the germline J gene. V gene TRBV5-1 combines with J gene TRBJ1-1; TRBD1 is a possible D gene (5 bases). This CDR3 contains 14 residues. From germline, CDR1 is SGHRS and CDR2 YFSETQ. Trimming left V 2 bases short and J 2 bases short, with 10 bases between. CDR3 DNA, as far as it was read: TGCGCCAGCAGCTTTTTACAGGAAAACACTGAA. Translated, it gives CASSFLQENTE. The CDR3, in full, reads CASSFLQENTEAFF.

Points on this clone: The CDR3 end lies 3 residues beyond the end of the read and is filled in from the germline J gene. V usage is TRBV5-1 and J usage is TRBJ2-3; 11 bases are shared with TRBD1. CDR3 length: 15 residues. V lost 4 bases, J lost 4 bases, and 5 bases stayed unmatched. The germline V gene has CDR1 SGHRS and CDR2 YFSETQ. This CDR3 is CASSDWTGGADTQYF. Partial CDR3 DNA: TGCGCCAGCAGCGACTGGACAGGGGGCGCAGATACG.

On this clone: The sequenced fragment ends 3 residues before the CDR3 boundary, so the rest is inferred from the germline J gene. The chain uses TRBV28 and TRBJ1-6; perhaps TRBD1 as D (5 bases). In germline, CDR1 is MDHEN, CDR2 SYDVKM. The CDR3 length is 13 residues. V was shortened by 4 bases and J by 9 bases, with 10 bases between the two germline ends. CDR3 DNA, as far as it was read: TGTGCCAGCAGTTGGACTAGGGGTTCACCC. Protein product: CASSWTRGSP. The entire CDR3 protein reads CASSWTRGSPLHF. Full variable domain (outside the CDR3, taken from reference TRBV28 and TRBJ1-6): DVKVTQSSRYLVKRTGEKVFLECVQDMDHENMFWYRQDPGLGLRLIYFSYDVKMKEKGDIPEGYSVSREKKERFSLILESASTNQTSMYLCASSWTRGSPLHFGNGTRLTVT.

In the case of this clone: The missing CDR3 end, 3 residues past where the read stops, is filled in from the germline J gene. The genes are TRBV4-2 and TRBJ2-4; a possible D gene is TRBD1 (6 bases). With 3 bases removed from V and 2 bases from J, the gap between germline ends came to 20 bases. The CDR3 has 18 amino acids. Germline loops: CDR1 LGHNA, CDR2 YNFKEQ. The CDR3 region is CASSHPRNRDATKNIQYF. CDR3 DNA, as far as it was read: TGTGCCAGCAGCCACCCTAGGAACAGGGACGCCACCAAAAACATT.

Comments on this clone: The sequenced fragment ends 3 residues before the CDR3 boundary, so the rest is inferred from the germline J gene. This chain joins TRBV6-2 or TRBV6-3 and TRBJ2-3; the match to TRBD2 covers 12 bases. V trimming: 6 bases; J trimming: 6 bases; junction bases outside the gene matches: 7. The CDR3 sequence is 15 residues long. CDR1 is MNHEY and CDR2 is SVGEGT in the germline V gene. Incomplete CDR3 DNA: TGTGCCAGCAGGTCTAGCGGGGGGGCATCGGATACG. This codes for CASRSSGGASDT. The full CDR3 sequence reads CASRSSGGASDTQYF.

Concerning this clone itself: The CDR3 end lies 3 residues beyond the end of the read and is filled in from the germline J gene. The chain recombines TRBV12-5 with TRBJ2-1, with D maybe TRBD2 (5 bases). The CDR3 has 18 amino acids. Per the germline V gene, CDR1 is LGHNT and CDR2 is FRNRAP. Trimming left V 1 base short and J 8 bases short, with 24 bases between. CDR3 loop: CASGLGPKSGFFYDEQFF. The CDR3 bases that were read are TGTGCTAGTGGTTTGGGGCCAAAAAGCGGTTTTTTTTACGATGAG.

A word on this clone: The read gets to within 3 residues of the CDR3 end, and the germline J gene fills in the rest. The rearrangement joins TRBV12-3 or TRBV12-4 to TRBJ1-3; 9 nucleotides align to TRBD1. The CDR3 is 15 amino acids. With 6 bases clipped from V and 4 bases from J, the junction kept 7 bases outside the gene matches. The chain's CDR3 is CASSYGTGSGNTIYF. Partial CDR3 DNA: TGTGCCAGCAGCTACGGGACAGGGAGCGGAAACACC.

Comments on this clone: The sequenced fragment ends 3 residues before the CDR3 boundary, so the rest is inferred from the germline J gene. The chain has TRBV7-2 and TRBJ2-7; 9 bases match TRBD1. The CDR3 runs to 14 residues. The ends lost 4 bases at V and 4 bases at J; junction bases unmatched: 5. Germline CDR1 SGHTA, CDR2 FQGNSA. The CDR3 sequence: CASSSTGGEYEQYF. The covered CDR3 bases are TGTGCCAGCAGCTCCACAGGGGGCGAATACGAG.

The CDR3 here is CASSQGDRGLGNTIYF. CDR3 bases read: TGTGCCAGCAGCCAGGGGGACAGGGGGCTAGGAAACACC. The genes are TRBV4-2 and TRBJ1-3, with 12 bases matching TRBD1. The sequence runs out 3 residues before the end of the CDR3; the remainder is reconstructed from the germline J gene. CDR3 length equals 16 residues. Per germline, CDR1 LGHNA and CDR2 YNFKEQ. J lost 4 bases, V lost 3 bases, and 4 bases had no gene match.

A word on this clone: The read ends 3 residues shy of where the CDR3 ends; the end is completed using the germline J gene. This chain links TRBV5-1 with TRBJ1-6; D gene uncertain. V was pared by 0 bases and J by 7 bases, with 11 bases between. The germline gives CDR1 SGHRS, CDR2 YFSETQ. The length of the CDR3 is 15 residues. The sequenced CDR3 bases are TGCGCCAGCAGCTTGGATTCGTACACAAATTCACCC. Protein product: CASSLDSYTNSP. The complete CDR3 reads CASSLDSYTNSPLHF.

The covered CDR3 bases are TGTGCCTGGAGACAGCTCTCTGGAAACACC. As protein: CAWRQLSGNT. From start to end, the CDR3 is CAWRQLSGNTIYF. The chain couples TRBV30 to TRBJ1-3, with D unresolved. Read coverage stops 3 residues before the CDR3 terminus; the germline J gene supplies the remainder. Trimming removed 3 bases at V and 0 bases at J, with 6 bases between. Per germline, CDR1 GTSNPN and CDR2 SVGIG (reference sequence). The CDR3 totals 13 residues. The full variable domain, completed using reference TRBV30 and TRBJ1-3, is SQTIHQWPATLVQPVGSPLSLECTVEGTSNPNLYWYRQAAGRGLQLLFYSVGIGQISSEVPQNLSASRPQDRQFILSSKKLLLSDSGFYLCAWRQLSGNTIYFGEGSWLTVV.

With regard to this clone: The read ends 3 residues before the CDR3 terminus; that terminus is restored from the germline J gene. The V gene is TRBV20-1, the J gene TRBJ1-5, with TRBD1 as a possible D gene (6 bases). V was cut by 6 bases and J by 3 bases, with 27 bases left in between. The CDR3 length is 18 residues. Germline lookup yields CDR1 DFQATT and CDR2 SNEGSKA (reference sequence). The CDR3 DNA, read in part, is TGCAGTGCCACCGATCTGGGGGCCATACTTCTACTCAATCAGCCC. Residues: CSATDLGAILLLNQP. The complete CDR3 sequence is CSATDLGAILLLNQPQHF.

As concerns this clone: The sequence runs out 3 residues before the end of the CDR3; the remainder is reconstructed from the germline J gene. The chain links TRBV11-3 to TRBJ2-7, with a possible D match to TRBD2 (7 bases). The germline CDR1 and CDR2 sequences are SGHNT and YENEEA. V lost 2 bases, J lost 0 bases, and 11 bases lay in between. The length of the CDR3 is 15 residues. The CDR3 region is CASSLRGGSSYEQYF. CDR3 bases read: TGTGCCAGCAGCTTAAGGGGGGGCAGCTCCTACGAG.

With respect to this clone: The CDR3 is cut off 3 residues early in the read; its end comes from the germline J gene. The chain links TRBV7-8 to TRBJ2-7; 7 bases line up with TRBD2. Losses at the gene ends were 2 bases for V and 4 bases for J; bases not matched to a gene: 8. The germline V gene encodes CDR1 SGHVS and CDR2 FQNEAQ. The CDR3 is 15 amino acids. The DNA read from the CDR3 is TGTGCCAGCAGCTTATTAGAATGGGGGGGGTACGAG. Amino acid sequence: CASSLLEWGGYE. The complete CDR3 reads CASSLLEWGGYEQYF.

Worth noting for this clone: The read falls 3 residues short of the CDR3 end, and the missing part is taken from the germline J gene. The rearrangement joins TRBV7-2 to TRBJ1-5, with a tentative D call TRBD1 (5 bases). Germline V lookup: CDR1 SGHTA, CDR2 FQGNSA. Trimming removed 6 bases at V and 2 bases at J, with 14 bases between. The CDR3 totals 15 residues. The DNA read from the CDR3 is TGTGCCAGCAGTCTCTGGGCGGGGGGCAATCAGCCC. Translating it yields CASSLWAGGNQP. The whole CDR3 region reads CASSLWAGGNQPQHF.

On this clone: The read finishes 3 residues shy of the CDR3 end, and the germline J gene is used to complete it. V gene TRBV2 combines with J gene TRBJ2-3; 10 bases line up with TRBD1. Germline CDR1 and CDR2: SNHLY and FYNNEI. CDR3 length: 14 residues. CDR3 DNA (partial): TGTGCCAGCAGTCGGGGACAGGGGATTAGCACG. Translation: CASSRGQGIST. The whole CDR3 sequence reads CASSRGQGISTQYF.

Notes on this clone: The read terminates 3 residues before the CDR3 end, so the remaining end is supplied by the germline J gene. The chain couples TRBV11-3 to TRBJ2-1; D is perhaps TRBD2 (6 bases). V lost 2 bases and J lost 2, with 10 bases in between. This CDR3 has 15 residues. Per germline, CDR1 SGHNT and CDR2 YENEEA. Partial CDR3 DNA: TGTGCCAGCAGCTTAAGTAGCGGCCCCTACAATGAG. Amino acids: CASSLSSGPYNE. The CDR3, in full, reads CASSLSSGPYNEQFF.

As regards this clone: Relative to the germline gene, one junction end is altered; a read error may explain this. The read stops 3 residues short of the end of the CDR3; the missing end is completed from the germline J gene. The rearrangement uses TRBV4-2 and TRBJ2-4; D remains ambiguous. The CDR3 sequence is 15 residues long. From germline, CDR1 is LGHNA and CDR2 YNFKEQ. Partial CDR3 DNA: TGCGCCAGCAGCCAAGATTCGGGTTTCCAAAACATT. Its translation is CASSQDSGFQNI. The full-length CDR3 reads as CASSQDSGFQNIQYF.

CDR3 sequence: CASSRASGGFYEQYF. The CDR3 bases that were read are TGTGCCAGCAGCAGGGCTAGCGGGGGTTTTTACGAG. V gene TRBV7-9 combines with J gene TRBJ2-7; 10 bases map to TRBD2. The missing CDR3 end, 3 residues past where the read stops, is filled in from the germline J gene. V dropped 5 bases and J dropped 4; count of bases not matched to a gene: 8. CDR1 and CDR2 (germline): SEHNR, FQNEAQ (reference sequence). The CDR3 contains 15 residues.

Concerning this clone itself: The CDR3 goes on 3 residues after the read ends, and that part is filled in from the germline J gene. The rearrangement joins TRBV7-2 to TRBJ1-4, with 8 bases identical to TRBD1. V was pared by 6 bases and J by 7 bases, with 7 bases of the junction left unmatched. This CDR3 has 14 residues. The germline gives CDR1 SGHTA, CDR2 FQGNSA. CDR3 bases read: TGTGCCAGCAGTTCCCAGGGGGCGGGTGAAAAA. Protein: CASSSQGAGEK. In full, the CDR3 reads CASSSQGAGEKLFF.

CDR3 region: CASSQVEGYNEQFF. The CDR3 DNA, read in part, is TGTGCCAGCAGCCAAGTGGAGGGGTACAATGAG. The rearrangement joins TRBV4-2 to TRBJ2-1, with D tentatively TRBD2 (6 bases). The DNA ends 3 residues before the CDR3 does, and the rest of the CDR3 is filled in from the germline J gene. The germline V and J ends were trimmed by 1 base and 4 bases, with 8 bases remaining between them. The CDR3 consists of 14 residues. Germline-derived CDR1 and CDR2 are LGHNA and YNFKEQ.

Points on this clone: The CDR3 extends 3 residues past the end of the read, so its final part is completed from the germline J gene. The J gene is TRBJ2-3, the V gene TRBV10-3, with 14 bases fitting TRBD2. Germline CDR1 reads ENHRY; CDR2 reads SYGVKD. The V and J ends lost 7 bases and 6 bases, in that order; junction bases with no gene match: 6. CDR3 length: 15 residues. CDR3 in amino acids: CAIKPGLAGADTQYF. The covered CDR3 bases are TGTGCCATCAAGCCGGGACTAGCGGGAGCTGATACG.

About this clone: The CDR3 extends 3 residues past the end of the read, so its final part is completed from the germline J gene. This chain uses TRBV11-2 with TRBJ1-1; TRBD1 is a possible D gene (6 bases). Germline CDR1 reads SGHAT; CDR2 reads FQNNGV. The CDR3 extends over 12 amino acids. Trimming removed 6 bases at V and 7 bases at J, with 12 bases between. CDR3 amino acids: CASSTKGGEAFF. CDR3 bases read: TGTGCCAGCAGTACAAAAGGGGGTGAA.

Comment on this clone: Read sequence stops 3 residues before the CDR3 end, and the germline J gene provides the missing end. The genes are TRBV19 and TRBJ1-2, with TRBD1 matching over 10 bases. Trimming removed 7 bases from V and 7 bases from J; junction bases left unmatched: 9. The V gene's germline CDR1 is LNHDA and CDR2 SQIVND (reference sequence). The CDR3 extends over 14 amino acids. Partial CDR3 DNA: TGTGCCAGTACTACCGGGACAGGGGAGTCTGGC. Its protein is CASTTGTGESG. The full-length CDR3 reads as CASTTGTGESGYTF.

In regard to this clone: The read gets to within 3 residues of the CDR3 end, and the germline J gene fills in the rest. This rearrangement joins TRBV7-9 to TRBJ2-3; possible D gene TRBD1, 6 bases. The germline CDR1 and CDR2 sequences are SEHNR and FQNEAQ (reference sequence). The V and J ends lost 5 bases and 0 bases respectively, with 12 bases between them. This CDR3 spans 15 amino acids. CDR3 DNA (partial): TGTGCCAGCAGCCGAGGACAGACCAGCACAGATACG. Translating it yields CASSRGQTSTDT. The full-length CDR3 reads as CASSRGQTSTDTQYF. The complete variable domain, with remaining parts taken from reference TRBV7-9 and TRBJ2-3, reads DTGVSQNPRHKITKRGQNVTFRCDPISEHNRLYWYRQTLGQGPEFLTYFQNEAQLEKSRLLSDRFSAERPKGSFSTLEIQRTEQGDSAMYLCASSRGQTSTDTQYFGPGTRLTVL.